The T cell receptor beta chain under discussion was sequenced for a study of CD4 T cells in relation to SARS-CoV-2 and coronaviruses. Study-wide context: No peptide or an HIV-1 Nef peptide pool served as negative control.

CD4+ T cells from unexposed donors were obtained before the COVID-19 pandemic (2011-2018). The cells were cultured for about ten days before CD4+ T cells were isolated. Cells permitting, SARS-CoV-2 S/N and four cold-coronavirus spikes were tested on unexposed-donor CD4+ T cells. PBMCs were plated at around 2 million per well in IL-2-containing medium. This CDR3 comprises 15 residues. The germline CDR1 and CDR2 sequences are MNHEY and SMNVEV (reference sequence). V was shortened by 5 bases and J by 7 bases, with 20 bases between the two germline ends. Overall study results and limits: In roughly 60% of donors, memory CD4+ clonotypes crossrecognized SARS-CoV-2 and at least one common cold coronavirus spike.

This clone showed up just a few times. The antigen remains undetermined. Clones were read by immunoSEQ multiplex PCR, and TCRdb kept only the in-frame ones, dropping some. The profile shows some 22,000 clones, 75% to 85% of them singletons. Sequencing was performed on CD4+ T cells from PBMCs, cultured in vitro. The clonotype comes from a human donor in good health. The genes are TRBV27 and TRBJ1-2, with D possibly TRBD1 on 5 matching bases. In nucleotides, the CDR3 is TGTGCCAGCAGTCCTACTCGGGTTTTCGGGGGTGGCTACACCTTC. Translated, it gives CASSPTRVFGGGYTF.